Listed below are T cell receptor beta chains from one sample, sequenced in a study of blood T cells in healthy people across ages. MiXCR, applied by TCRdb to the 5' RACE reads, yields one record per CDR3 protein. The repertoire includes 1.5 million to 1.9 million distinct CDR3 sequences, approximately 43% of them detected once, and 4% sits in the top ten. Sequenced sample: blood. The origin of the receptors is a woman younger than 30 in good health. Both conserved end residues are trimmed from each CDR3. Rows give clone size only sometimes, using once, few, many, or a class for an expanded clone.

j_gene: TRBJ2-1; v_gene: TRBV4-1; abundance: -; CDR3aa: ASSQGDFSYNDQF
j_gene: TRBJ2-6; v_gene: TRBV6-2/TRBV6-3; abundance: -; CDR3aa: ASETGTVSSGANVLT
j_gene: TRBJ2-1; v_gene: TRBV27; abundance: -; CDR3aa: ASSLSGGEANNEQF
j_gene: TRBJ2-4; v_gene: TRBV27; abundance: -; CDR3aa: ASSAARGLPKNIRY
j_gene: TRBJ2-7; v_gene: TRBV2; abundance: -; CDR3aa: ASSSGQVVPGEQY
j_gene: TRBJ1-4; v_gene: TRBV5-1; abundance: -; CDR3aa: ASSLTARDEKLF
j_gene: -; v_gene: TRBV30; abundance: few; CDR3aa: ATGEQY
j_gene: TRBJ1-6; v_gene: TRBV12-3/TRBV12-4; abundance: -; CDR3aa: ASSPRQGRSPLH
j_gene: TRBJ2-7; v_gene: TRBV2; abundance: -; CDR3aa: ASINLETRVSSTYEQY
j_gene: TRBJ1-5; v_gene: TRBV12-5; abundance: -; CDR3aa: ASGLVLGRLLQPQH
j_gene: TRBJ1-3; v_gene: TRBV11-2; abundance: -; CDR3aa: ASSSVKGRGNTIY
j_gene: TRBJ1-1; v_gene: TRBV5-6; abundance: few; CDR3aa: ASSFRDRGGTEAF
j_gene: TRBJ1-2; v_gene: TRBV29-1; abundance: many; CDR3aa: SVAGRANYGYT
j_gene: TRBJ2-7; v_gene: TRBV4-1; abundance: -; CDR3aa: ASSQVAVPNNEQY
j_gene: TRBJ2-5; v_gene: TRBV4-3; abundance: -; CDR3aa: ASSFDLDPPVDEQY
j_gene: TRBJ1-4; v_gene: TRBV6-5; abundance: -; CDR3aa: ASSSDRRSEKLC
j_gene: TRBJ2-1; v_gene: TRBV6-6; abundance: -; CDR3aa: ASGHGSVNEQF